Below are 25 T cell receptor beta chains sequenced from a single sample in a study of cytomegalovirus exposure and HLA in healthy donors. Primers: 60 Vbeta forward and 13 Jbeta reverse. Libraries were prepared by immunoSEQ multiplex PCR; TCRdb keeps only in-frame clonotypes and omits some of them. The table includes around 210,000 clones, roughly 85% detected once. Material for sequencing was PBMCs. All receptors come from a girl aged 2-10 years in good health and CMV-seronegative.

This rearrangement joins TRBV19 to TRBJ2-1; 10 bases agree with TRBD1. The CDR3 sequence is 17 residues long. J gave up 7 bases and V 2 bases, and 11 bases lay outside the gene matches. CDR1 and CDR2 from the germline V gene are LNHDA and SQIVND (reference sequence). The CDR3 DNA is TGTGCCAGTAGTATAATTCAGGGACAGGGGACGGTGAATGAGCAGTTCTTC. It yields the protein CASSIIQGQGTVNEQFF.

The genes are TRBV11-1 and TRBJ1-1; D is undetermined. In germline, CDR1 is SGHAT, CDR2 FQDESV (reference sequence). The CDR3 totals 12 residues. The ends were cut back, 3 bases at V and 2 bases at J, with 4 bases in the middle. CDR3 loop: CASSFGNTEAFF. The CDR3 coding sequence is TGTGCCAGCAGCTTCGGTAACACTGAAGCTTTCTTT.

The sample holds a few counts of this clone. The rearrangement uses TRBV11-2 and TRBJ1-1; no reliable D call. Trimming removed 2 bases at V and 1 base at J, with 14 bases between. The CDR3 runs to 16 residues. CDR1 and CDR2 (germline): SGHAT, FQNNGV. CDR3 in amino acids: CASSLPPRGTNTEAFF. The CDR3 nucleotides read TGTGCCAGCAGCTTACCCCCCCGGGGAACGAACACTGAAGCTTTCTTT.

The chain has TRBV9 and TRBJ2-1, with 12 bases matching TRBD2. J gave up 7 bases and V 3 bases, and 8 bases lay outside the gene matches. Germline loops: CDR1 SGDLS, CDR2 YYNGEE. CDR3 length: 16 amino acids. This chain's CDR3 is CASSAALAGGPNEQFF. DNA of the CDR3: TGTGCCAGCAGCGCGGCACTAGCGGGGGGCCCGAATGAGCAGTTCTTC.

The rearrangement uses TRBV11-2 and TRBJ1-1, with a weak D call TRBD1 (6 bases). The CDR3 covers 18 residues. V was cut by 7 bases and J by 3 bases, with 27 bases left in between. Germline V CDR1 and CDR2: SGHAT, FQNNGV. The CDR3 bases are TGTGCCAGCAAAACGGGGGGCGAGCCTATTAGGGGCCACACTGAAGCTTTCTTT. Amino acid sequence: CASKTGGEPIRGHTEAFF.

The chain is built from TRBV19 and TRBJ2-7; TRBD1 is a possible D gene (5 bases). The germline gives CDR1 LNHDA, CDR2 SQIVND (reference sequence). The V and J ends lost 3 bases and 1 base respectively, with 10 bases between them. The CDR3 is made up of 14 amino acids. CDR3 sequence: CASSIWGKSYEQYF. CDR3 DNA: TGTGCCAGTAGTATCTGGGGCAAGTCCTACGAGCAGTACTTC. The entire variable domain, with the rest obtained from reference TRBV19 and TRBJ2-7, is as follows: DGGITQSPKYLFRKEGQNVTLSCEQNLNHDAMYWYRQDPGQGLRLIYYSQIVNDFQKGDIAEGYSVSREKKESFPLTVTSAQKNPTAFYLCASSIWGKSYEQYFGPGTRLTVT.

The count of this clone is one. Its ends do not fully match the called genes, so a read error is possible. The sample holds other DNA sequences that translate to the same CDR3. The chain is built from TRBV30 and TRBJ2-3; 10 bases align to TRBD2. The CDR3 loop spans 13 amino acids. Germline V gene data show CDR1 as GTSNPN and CDR2 as SVGIG (reference sequence). CDR3: CAWSDTSGNTQYF. The DNA of the CDR3 is TGTGCCTGGAGTGATACTAGCGGGAATACGCAGTATTTC.

This rearrangement joins TRBV25-1 to TRBJ1-2, with 7 positions matching TRBD1. The ends lost 6 bases at V and 2 bases at J; junction bases unmatched: 6. Germline V gene sequence: CDR1 MGHDK, CDR2 SYGVNS. The CDR3 length is 14 residues. The CDR3 region has the DNA TGTGCCAGCAGGGAGACAGGGATGAACTATGGCTACACCTTC. It encodes CASRETGMNYGYTF.

This chain links TRBV4-1 with TRBJ1-6, with D maybe TRBD1 (5 bases). The CDR3 loop spans 17 amino acids. CDR1 and CDR2 from the germline V gene are MGHRA and YSYEKL. The V end was cut by 1 base, the J end by 9 bases, with 19 bases between. CDR3 residues: CASSQVGSAGHVSPLHF. The CDR3 region has the DNA TGCGCCAGCAGCCAAGTAGGTTCCGCAGGGCATGTTTCACCCCTCCACTTT.

In this sample, this clone turned up a few times. The chain joins TRBV6-5 to TRBJ2-7; 10 nucleotides align to TRBD1. The CDR3 spans 15 residues. CDR1 is MNHEY, CDR2 SVGAGI, per germline. Germline trimming cut 0 bases from V and 6 bases from J; bases unmatched to any gene: 5. The CDR3 sequence: CASSYSRDRGGEQYF. Written as DNA, the CDR3 is TGTGCCAGCAGTTACTCCCGGGACAGGGGAGGCGAGCAGTACTTC.

The CDR3 DNA reads as TGTGCCAGCAGGCGGGAGTTGTCGACCGGGGAGCTGTTTTTT. Protein product: CASRRELSTGELFF. The chain couples TRBV7-9 to TRBJ2-2, with 7 bases lining up with TRBD2. V lost 6 bases to trimming and J lost 5 bases; unmatched junction nucleotides: 6. Germline CDR1 reads SEHNR; CDR2 reads FQNEAQ (reference sequence). CDR3 length equals 14 residues.

The chain is built from TRBV7-9 and TRBJ1-2; a weak D match, TRBD1 (6 bases). In germline, CDR1 is SEHNR, CDR2 FQNEAQ (reference sequence). The CDR3 contains 16 residues. Trimming cost V 4 bases and J 6 bases, with 21 bases left between them. The DNA of the CDR3 is TGTGCCAGCAGCTCCTCTGAGTGGGGGCGCCATAATGGCTACACCTTC. It translates to CASSSSEWGRHNGYTF.

This chain connects TRBV5-4 to TRBJ2-7; 8 bases are a match to TRBD1. Trimming cost V 5 bases and J 0 bases; bases outside gene matches: 4. Germline CDR1 reads SGHNT; CDR2 reads YYREEE (reference sequence). The CDR3 runs to 14 residues. The CDR3 nucleotides read TGTGCCAGCAGTTGGGGACAGGTCTCCTACGAGCAGTACTTC. As protein: CASSWGQVSYEQYF.

This clone has more than one count but fewer than ten. The chain links TRBV15 to TRBJ2-3, with 11 bases fitting TRBD2. The V segment lost 0 bases and the J segment 4 bases; nucleotides outside the gene matches: 6. This CDR3 is 17 amino acids long. The germline V gene has CDR1 LNHNV and CDR2 YYDKDF (reference sequence). CDR3 sequence reads: CATSREVAGGPADTQYF. Here the CDR3 DNA reads TGTGCCACCAGCAGAGAGGTAGCGGGAGGGCCCGCAGATACGCAGTATTTT. Full variable domain (missing parts from reference TRBV15 and TRBJ2-3): DAMVIQNPRYQVTQFGKPVTLSCSQTLNHNVMYWYQQKSSQAPKLLFHYYDKDFNNEADTPDNFQSRRPNTSFCFLDIRSPGLGDTAMYLCATSREVAGGPADTQYFGPGTRLTVL.

The chain uses TRBV5-4 and TRBJ2-3, with a weak D call TRBD2 (7 bases). Germline V CDR1 and CDR2: SGHNT, YYREEE (reference sequence). The CDR3 consists of 14 residues. The V gene lost 4 bases and the J gene lost 6 bases, with 15 bases spanning the gap. The CDR3 DNA sequence: TGTGCCAGCAGCGCGCGGGGGCCCACGGATACGCAGTATTTT. This codes for CASSARGPTDTQYF.

The chain couples TRBV20-1 to TRBJ1-1, with a weak D call TRBD1 (6 bases). This CDR3 has 11 residues. CDR1 is DFQATT and CDR2 is SNEGSKA in the germline V gene (reference sequence). Trimming stripped 3 bases from V and 8 bases from J, with 10 bases between. CDR3 region: CSARPGQEAFF. CDR3 sequence (DNA): TGCAGTGCTAGGCCGGGACAAGAAGCTTTCTTT.

The gene calls are TRBV30 and TRBJ2-1; 12 positions match TRBD2. CDR1 GTSNPN and CDR2 SVGIG come from the germline V gene (reference sequence). The CDR3 extends over 19 amino acids. J was trimmed by 0 bases and V by 5 bases; bases with no gene match: 14. CDR3 sequence: CAWEGGGLAGKLSYNEQFF. The CDR3 DNA reads TGTGCCTGGGAGGGCGGCGGACTAGCGGGGAAACTCTCCTACAATGAGCAGTTCTTC.

The chain uses TRBV19 and TRBJ2-5; D ambiguous. The CDR3 has 15 amino acids. Germline CDR1 is LNHDA and CDR2 is SQIVND (reference sequence). Trimming cost V 3 bases and J 5 bases, with 16 bases left between them. CDR3 region: CASSIPASRSETQYF. CDR3 nucleotide sequence: TGTGCCAGTAGTATTCCGGCGTCGAGGAGTGAGACCCAGTACTTC.

This clone is a singleton in its sample. The chain combines TRBV27 with TRBJ2-3; the match to TRBD1 covers 7 bases. V trimming: 3 bases; J trimming: 3 bases; junction bases outside the gene matches: 3. From germline, CDR1 is MNHEY and CDR2 SMNVEV (reference sequence). The CDR3 spans 14 residues. The CDR3 sequence is CASSFDRATDTQYF. The DNA for the CDR3 is TGTGCCAGCAGTTTCGACAGGGCAACAGATACGCAGTATTTT.

This clone was detected once. The chain recombines TRBV19 with TRBJ2-2; a possible D gene is TRBD1 (5 bases). This CDR3 has 15 residues. The ends were cut back, 3 bases at V and 5 bases at J, with 13 bases in the middle. Per the germline V gene, CDR1 is LNHDA and CDR2 is SQIVND (reference sequence). This CDR3 reads CASSMGPALTGELFF. CDR3 sequence (DNA): TGTGCCAGTAGTATGGGGCCAGCGCTTACCGGGGAGCTGTTTTTT.

This sequence joins TRBV6-5 and TRBJ2-3; a possible D gene is TRBD1 (8 bases). CDR1 and CDR2 (germline): MNHEY, SVGAGI. Between the trimmed V and J ends, which lost 7 bases and 2 bases, there was a span of 16 bases. The CDR3 has 15 amino acids. The CDR3 here is CASKGGTGATDTQYF. The DNA of the CDR3 is TGTGCCAGCAAGGGAGGGACAGGAGCCACAGATACGCAGTATTTT.

A few counts support this clone. This chain connects TRBV21-1 to TRBJ1-5; TRBD1 is taken as the D call from the table, unchecked against the DNA. TRBV21-1 is a known pseudogene. This CDR3 has 17 amino acids. For the CDR3, the DNA is TGTGCCAGCAGCAAATCAAAGGACAGGGGTCTCAATCAGCCCCAGCATTTT. Encoded protein: CASSKSKDRGLNQPQHF.

The chain carries TRBV4-2 and TRBJ1-3, with D possibly matching TRBD1 (6 bases). The CDR3 consists of 17 residues. V lost 0 bases, J lost 0 bases, and 12 bases lay in between. Germline loops: CDR1 LGHNA, CDR2 YNFKEQ. The chain's CDR3 is CASSQDDRMGSGNTIYF. The CDR3 bases are TGTGCCAGCAGCCAAGATGACAGGATGGGCTCTGGAAACACCATATATTTT.

The rearrangement links TRBV2 to TRBJ2-2, with 9 bases matching TRBD1. V lost 6 bases and J lost 6; bases outside the gene matches: 8. In germline, CDR1 is SNHLY, CDR2 FYNNEI. CDR3 length: 15 residues. The CDR3 is CASRALRQGAGELFF. CDR3 coding DNA: TGTGCCAGCAGGGCACTCCGACAGGGGGCCGGGGAGCTGTTTTTT.

As concerns this clone: An end of the junction does not agree with germline; a read error may underlie this. The rearrangement uses TRBV5-6 and TRBJ2-7, with TRBD2 matching over 7 bases. This CDR3 has 15 amino acids. Germline values: CDR1 SGHDT, CDR2 YYEEEE. This CDR3 reads CASSSAPSAGTTPRF. CDR3 DNA sequence: TGTGCCAGCAGCTCAGCTCCCAGTGCCGGGACTACGCCCCGCTTC.